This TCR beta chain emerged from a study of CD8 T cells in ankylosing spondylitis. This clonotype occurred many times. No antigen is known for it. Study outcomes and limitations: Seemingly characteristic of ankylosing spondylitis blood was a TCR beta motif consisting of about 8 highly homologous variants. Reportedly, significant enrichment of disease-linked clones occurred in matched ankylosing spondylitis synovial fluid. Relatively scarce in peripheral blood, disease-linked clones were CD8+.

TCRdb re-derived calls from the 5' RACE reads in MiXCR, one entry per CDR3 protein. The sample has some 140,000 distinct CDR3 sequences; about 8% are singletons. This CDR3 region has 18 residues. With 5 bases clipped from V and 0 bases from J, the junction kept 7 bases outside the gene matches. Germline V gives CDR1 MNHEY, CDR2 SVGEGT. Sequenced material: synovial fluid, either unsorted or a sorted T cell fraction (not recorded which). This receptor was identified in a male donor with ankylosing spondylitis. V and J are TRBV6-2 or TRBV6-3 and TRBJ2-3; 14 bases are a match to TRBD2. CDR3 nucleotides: TGTGCCAGCAGTCCGGGACTAGCGGGAGATTTCAGCACAGATACGCAGTATTTT. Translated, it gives CASSPGLAGDFSTDTQYF.